Sequencing of this TCR beta chain was carried out in a study of blood T cell repertoires in COVID-19. The trim removed 8 bases at V and 5 bases at J, leaving 10 bases unmatched. Germline V gene data show CDR1 as SGHTA and CDR2 as FQGNSA. This CDR3 spans 15 amino acids. Original processing methods: Amplification with reference gene primers provided the estimates of nucleated cell counts. Sequencing was performed with immunoSEQ multiplex PCR; in TCRdb, only in-frame clones are kept and a portion is missing. Clone size and V and J calls were adopted from that table, with D and trimming inferred from the DNA. Altogether more than 35,000 clones are present, approximately 92% being singletons, with the ten largest covering 7% to 9.5%. This clone was seen only once.

The specimen sequenced was peripheral blood. The chain uses TRBV7-2 and TRBJ2-2; 8 bases map to TRBD1. This TCR was recovered from a man aged 25-40 years with active or convalescent COVID-19. Written as DNA, the CDR3 is TGTGCCAGCGCCAGGGACAGGAGCTTTACCGGGGAGCTGTTTTTT. Amino acid sequence: CASARDRSFTGELFF. Drawing the rest from reference TRBV7-2 and TRBJ2-2, the complete variable domain is GAGVSQSPSNKVTEKGKDVELRCDPISGHTALYWYRQSLGQGLEFLIYFQGNSAPDKSGLPSDRFSAERTGGSVSTLTIQRTQQEDSAVYLCASARDRSFTGELFFGEGSRLTVL.